A selection of T cell receptor beta chains follows, all from one sample in a study of patients and donors after allogeneic stem cell transplantation. TCRdb ran MiXCR on the RT-PCR reads and lists one entry per CDR3 protein. The table has about a million distinct CDR3 sequences, roughly 18% seen once. Sequencing was done on a sample of blood, either unsorted or a sorted T cell fraction (not recorded which). Receptor source: a human donor who was either an allogeneic HSCT recipient or a stem cell or donor lymphocyte infusion donor (not recorded which). It is not recorded whose cells these are; they may come from a transplant donor. The CDR3 runs from the conserved cysteine through the conserved F or W. The D gene is left open where the match is weak. Size is stated for part of the rows, as once, few or many counts, or as a class when the clone is expanded.

length: 15; J: TRBJ2-1; D: NA; size: few; V: TRBV14; DNA: TGTGCCAGCAGCCTGACTTTAGCGACTTACAATGAGCAGTTCTTC; CDR3: CASSLTLATYNEQFF
length: 14; J: TRBJ2-1; D: TRBD2; size: once; V: TRBV30; DNA: TGTGCCTGGACCCGGGGGGGCCAATTGAATGAGCAGTTCTTC; CDR3: CAWTRGGQLNEQFF
length: 13; J: TRBJ1-1; D: TRBD1; size: NA; V: TRBV12-3/TRBV12-4; DNA: TGTGCCAGCGCCTCGGACAGGGACGCTGAAGCTTTCTTT; CDR3: CASASDRDAEAFF
length: 14; J: TRBJ2-4; D: NA; size: few; V: TRBV24-1; DNA: TGTGCCACCAGTGACGGGGCCAAGGGCAACATTCAGTACTTC; CDR3: CATSDGAKGNIQYF
length: 11; J: TRBJ2-5; D: NA; size: NA; V: TRBV29-1; DNA: TGCAGCGTTGAACATCAGGTGACCCAGTACTTC; CDR3: CSVEHQVTQYF
length: 15; J: TRBJ2-7; D: NA; size: NA; V: TRBV18; DNA: TGTGCCAGCAGCCCTAGCGCAGGGGGATCCTACGAGCAGTACTTC; CDR3: CASSPSAGGSYEQYF
length: 14; J: TRBJ2-1; D: TRBD1; size: few; V: TRBV7-2; DNA: TGTGCCAGCAGCCACATGACAGGGGGCGTTGAGCAGTTCTTC; CDR3: CASSHMTGGVEQFF
length: 16; J: TRBJ1-4; D: NA; size: few; V: TRBV12-3/TRBV12-4; DNA: TGTGCCAGCAGGCCTAGCTCGGACTTCCCTAATGAAAAACTGTTTTTT; CDR3: CASRPSSDFPNEKLFF
length: 16; J: TRBJ1-5; D: NA; size: NA; V: TRBV7-8; DNA: TGTGCCAGCAGCTTAGGGAAGGGGCCGATCAATCAGCCCCAGCATTTT; CDR3: CASSLGKGPINQPQHF
length: 17; J: TRBJ1-6; D: TRBD1; size: many; V: TRBV20-1; DNA: TGCAGTGCTAGTCCCCTGGCCGGGACAGGGGGAAGTTCACCCCTCCACTTT; CDR3: CSASPLAGTGGSSPLHF
length: 15; J: TRBJ1-5; D: TRBD1; size: NA; V: TRBV11-2; DNA: TGTGCCAGCAGCCCCGGGACAGCTAGTTATCAGCCCCAGCATTTT; CDR3: CASSPGTASYQPQHF
length: 14; J: TRBJ1-4; D: NA; size: NA; V: TRBV19; DNA: TGTGCCAGTAGTACCCCGGGATCTCAGGAAAAACTGTTTTTT; CDR3: CASSTPGSQEKLFF
length: 14; J: TRBJ2-4; D: TRBD1; size: NA; V: TRBV5-5; DNA: TGTGCCAGCACCGATTTGACAGGGCTAAACATTCAGTACTTC; CDR3: CASTDLTGLNIQYF
length: 17; J: TRBJ1-3; D: TRBD1; size: few; V: TRBV15; DNA: TGTGCCACCAGCAGAGCGACAGGGGTGGAAACTGGAAACACCATATATTTT; CDR3: CATSRATGVETGNTIYF
length: 15; J: TRBJ2-5; D: TRBD2; size: NA; V: TRBV4-1; DNA: TGCGCCAGCAGCCAAGGTAGCGGGAAGGCAGAGACCCAGTACTTC; CDR3: CASSQGSGKAETQYF
length: 13; J: TRBJ1-1; D: NA; size: NA; V: TRBV10-3; DNA: TGTGCCATCAGTGAGTCTAAGGGTTCTGAAGCTTTCTTT; CDR3: CAISESKGSEAFF
length: 14; J: TRBJ2-7; D: NA; size: NA; V: TRBV28; DNA: TGTGCCAGCAATCTCGCGGACGGGACCTACGAGCAGTACTTC; CDR3: CASNLADGTYEQYF
length: 14; J: TRBJ2-1; D: NA; size: NA; V: TRBV20-1; DNA: TGCAGTGCTAGAGACTCCGGGACAACCAATGAGCAGTTCTTC; CDR3: CSARDSGTTNEQFF
length: 14; J: TRBJ1-2; D: NA; size: few; V: TRBV3-1; DNA: TGTGCCAGCAGCCGAGGGGGTCTGGGTAATGGCTACACCTTC; CDR3: CASSRGGLGNGYTF
length: 15; J: TRBJ2-5; D: TRBD2; size: few; V: TRBV7-2; DNA: TGTGCCAGCAGCTCCTCGGGACTAGTGAGAGAGACCCAGTACTTC; CDR3: CASSSSGLVRETQYF
length: 16; J: TRBJ1-4; D: NA; size: few; V: TRBV5-1; DNA: TGCGCCAGCAGCCCCTTAATCTCGGCAACTAATGAAAAACTGTTTTTT; CDR3: CASSPLISATNEKLFF
length: 14; J: TRBJ2-3; D: NA; size: many; V: TRBV12-3/TRBV12-4; DNA: TGTGCCAGCAGCGCGACCGGTGGCACAGATACGCAGTATTTT; CDR3: CASSATGGTDTQYF
length: 14; J: TRBJ2-1; D: TRBD2; size: few; V: TRBV20-1; DNA: TGCAGTGCTAGACTAGCGGGGGGACTGGGAGAGCAGTTCTTC; CDR3: CSARLAGGLGEQFF
length: 15; J: TRBJ2-7; D: TRBD1; size: NA; V: TRBV5-1; DNA: TGCGCCAGCAGCTGGGCCGGGACAGGGGCCTACGAGCAGTACTTC; CDR3: CASSWAGTGAYEQYF
length: 16; J: TRBJ1-2; D: NA; size: NA; V: TRBV2; DNA: TGTGCCAGCAGCGCTGGGCGGAGATCTTCTAACTATGGCTACACCTTC; CDR3: CASSAGRRSSNYGYTF
length: 13; J: TRBJ2-3; D: NA; size: NA; V: TRBV6-2/TRBV6-3; DNA: TGTGCCAGCATAGGGGACGGCACAGATACGCAGTATTTT; CDR3: CASIGDGTDTQYF
length: 18; J: TRBJ2-3; D: TRBD2; size: NA; V: TRBV2; DNA: TGTGCCAGCAGCGTCCGTCGGACTAGCGGGGGAGGCACAGATACGCAGTATTTT; CDR3: CASSVRRTSGGGTDTQYF
length: 16; J: TRBJ2-1; D: TRBD2; size: NA; V: TRBV7-8; DNA: TGTGCCAGCAGTCTCCCAATTAGCGGGAGTCTGGATGAGCAGTTCTTC; CDR3: CASSLPISGSLDEQFF
length: 15; J: TRBJ1-2; D: NA; size: few; V: TRBV20-1; DNA: TGCAGTGCTAGAGATACGAAGACAGGCGTCTATGGCTACACCTTC; CDR3: CSARDTKTGVYGYTF
length: 15; J: TRBJ2-2; D: TRBD1; size: NA; V: TRBV5-6; DNA: TGTGCCAGCAGCTACAGGGGGCTGAGGACCGGGGAGCTGTTTTTT; CDR3: CASSYRGLRTGELFF
length: 16; J: TRBJ2-4; D: NA; size: many; V: TRBV12-3/TRBV12-4; DNA: TGTGCCAGCAGTCTAGGACCGGGGAACACGCGGAACATTCAGTACTTC; CDR3: CASSLGPGNTRNIQYF
length: 16; J: TRBJ2-1; D: TRBD1; size: NA; V: TRBV11-2; DNA: TGTGCCAGCAGCCACTGGGCGGACAGGGATGACAATGAGCAGTTCTTC; CDR3: CASSHWADRDDNEQFF
length: 17; J: TRBJ2-2; D: TRBD2; size: NA; V: TRBV7-8; DNA: TGTGCCAGCAGGTTAAAAGCGGGAGGGCTGAACACCGGGGAGCTGTTTTTT; CDR3: CASRLKAGGLNTGELFF
length: 14; J: TRBJ1-4; D: NA; size: many; V: TRBV12-3/TRBV12-4; DNA: TGTGCCAGCAGTCCCCGGGTGGGAGGTGAAAAACTGTTTTTT; CDR3: CASSPRVGGEKLFF
length: 16; J: TRBJ2-3; D: TRBD1; size: few; V: TRBV5-6; DNA: TGTGCCAGCAGCTTGGTCCCAGGGGGCATCGCAGATACGCAGTATTTT; CDR3: CASSLVPGGIADTQYF